This T cell receptor beta chain was found in a study of T cell responses to AZD1222 COVID-19 vaccine (dated by TCRdb to 2020 to 2023). For the wider study: AZD1222 recipients with second doses at about 4 weeks or about 12 weeks were pooled, because spike-specific TCR depth and breadth did not differ between schedules. A total of just over 230 trial participants underwent TCR sequencing, of whom about 210 had received two doses of AZD1222 and around 25 had received two doses of the MenACWY control vaccine. Trial participants were enrolled by age into 18-55, 56-69 and 70-plus year subgroups, with roughly 150, 30 and 60 TCR-sequenced participants respectively. Broader findings and caveats from the paper: A significant rise in spike-specific TCR breadth and depth was observed after two AZD1222 doses relative to day 0 and relative to MenACWY recipients. The 56-69-year group was small, and its depth increase did not reach significance, likely because of low power. The whole spike protein was spanned by vaccine-associated CD4 TCRs, and dominant responses were seen in regions 160-218 and 743-854. Reportedly, close to half of the unique spike-specific TCRs recognized epitopes lying outside the regions that are mutated in the B.1.351 and B.1.1.7 variants. Conclusions about previously exposed vaccinees are limited, since just five to seven AZD1222 recipients were seropositive for SARS-CoV-2 at baseline. Most participants were white British and females outnumbered males, and the authors suggested that clonal diversity may have been underestimated. No day 14 peak-response samples were available, so repertoires were characterized only after the peak T cell response.

The meaning of the sample's time point label: baseline before first vaccination. Samples from vaccinated people were obtained from the UK trials COV001 and COV002, which included a single-blind randomized controlled phase 2/3 trial of AZD1222 (ChAdOx1 nCoV-19) in healthy adults. For TCRbeta chain sequencing, PBMC samples were collected from trial participants at day 0 and at day 28 after the second dose. From the cysteine through the phenylalanine, the CDR3 covers 14 amino acids. The sequence is cut down to CDR3 DNA, 42 bases in frame from base 1. V sheds 1 base and J sheds 3 bases, leaving 9 bases between their ends. The germline V gene supplies CDR1 SNHLY and CDR2 FYNNEI. A remark on this clone: Its antigen is still unknown. The sample holds no much larger clone one base away, and base qualities are not on file.

The CDR3 regions of human TCRbeta chains were analyzed by immunosequencing. The authors processed their data as follows. TCRs in the repertoires were compared against a reference library of SARS-CoV-2-specific TCRs that had been generated with the MIRA antigen-specificity platform. Breadth was defined as the fraction of unique TCRs that were SARS-CoV-2-associated. Depth was defined as the fraction of total T cells that were SARS-CoV-2-associated. Using the MIRA data, every spike-specific TCR was mapped to the spike region that the TCR reacted to and assigned to either a CD4 or a CD8 class. Log10-transformed breadth and depth values were compared by one-way ANOVA with Sidak's multiple comparisons tests. Not all clones reach the TCRdb copy of this immuneACCESS table, which keeps in-frame sequences only. Checked studies attribute under half of the gap to unresolved V genes and leave the rest unexplained. D and trimming were read from the DNA, whereas the V and J calls and clone size are those reported in that table. The sample data list 99,000 or so clones, and roughly nine tenths of these were observed just once. Of the sample, about 2.9% is held by the ten largest clones.

Recombination joined TRBV2 with TRBJ1-2; tentative D gene TRBD1, with 6 bases matching. The sequenced sample was peripheral blood, obtained on day 0 of AZD1222 vaccination. The source is an adult in good health. The CDR3 is CASSEGGGDYGYTF. The nucleotide sequence reads as follows: TGTGCCAGCAGTGAAGGCGGGGGCGACTATGGCTACACCTTC. Full variable domain (CDR3 extended with the reference TRBV2 and TRBJ1-2 proteins): EPEVTQTPSHQVTQMGQEVILRCVPISNHLYFYWYRQILGQKVEFLVSFYNNEISEKSEIFDDQFSVERPDGSNFTLKIRSTKLEDSAMYFCASSEGGGDYGYTFGSGTRLTVV.